This T cell receptor beta chain was obtained from a study of blood T cell repertoires in COVID-19. As for the study in general: T cells, B-cell-depleted T cells, or PBMCs provided the cDNA or gDNA that served as material.

V was shortened by 4 bases and J by 4 bases, with 11 bases between the two germline ends. CDR1 and CDR2 from the germline V gene are SGHNT and YYREEE (reference sequence). This CDR3 is built from 13 residues. Data came from immunoSEQ multiplex PCR; TCRdb stores just in-frame clones and leaves some out. This table has about 230,000 clones, around four fifths appearing once. What was sequenced was peripheral blood. The TCR originated in a woman between 65 and 79 years old with active or convalescent COVID-19. The chain employs TRBV5-4 and TRBJ1-2, with D perhaps matching TRBD1 (6 bases). The CDR3 here is CASSPTDSYGYTF. The CDR3, as DNA: TGTGCCAGCAGCCCAACGGACAGCTATGGCTACACCTTC.